The 6 T cell receptor beta chains presented below share a single source sample, sequenced in a study of regulatory T cells in long-lasting Graves disease. As for time point: newly diagnosed GD, antithyroid drugs for less than 3 months. Extracted RNA from PBMCs served as the source of the TCR library. Arm-PCR of CDR3 regions and iRepertoire HTBI primers were used to build TCR beta libraries. TCRdb reanalysed the multiplex PCR reads using MiXCR and keeps one entry per CDR3 protein. The sample shows 350,000 to 400,000 distinct CDR3 sequences, around a sixth of them seen only once. The sequencing here drew on peripheral blood mononuclear cells (PBMCs), taken at new diagnosis, from a patient treated with antithyroid drugs. The source is a female donor with Graves disease.

This clonotype was seen ten or more times. The chain combines TRBV24-1 with TRBJ2-2; 13 bases are shared with TRBD2. The CDR3 spans 16 residues. Unmatched junction bases numbered 4, after V lost 9 bases and J lost 1 base. Germline CDR1 KGHDR, CDR2 SFDVKD. CDR3 bases: TGTGCCACCGCTGGACTAGCGGGAGTGAACACCGGGGAGCTGTTTTTT. This codes for CATAGLAGVNTGELFF.

This clonotype was picked up many times. This CDR3 reads CASSLGGLAAYEQYF. As DNA, the CDR3 is TGTGCCAGCAGCTTAGGAGGACTAGCGGCCTACGAGCAGTACTTC. The chain is built from TRBV7-2 and TRBJ2-7; TRBD2 agrees at 10 bases. Germline CDR1 SGHTA, CDR2 FQGNSA. V gave up 1 base and J gave up 2 bases; unmatched junction bases: 2. This CDR3 has 15 residues. Filled out from reference TRBV7-2 and TRBJ2-7, the complete variable domain reads GAGVSQSPSNKVTEKGKDVELRCDPISGHTALYWYRQSLGQGLEFLIYFQGNSAPDKSGLPSDRFSAERTGGSVSTLTIQRTQQEDSAVYLCASSLGGLAAYEQYFGPGTRLTVT.

The genes are TRBV28 and TRBJ2-7, with D possibly matching TRBD1 (6 bases). The CDR3 has 15 amino acids. CDR1 and CDR2 from the germline V gene are MDHEN and SYDVKM. V lost 8 bases and J 0 bases, leaving 17 bases between the germline ends. For the CDR3, the DNA is TGTGCCAGCGGATCTACAGGGCGAAGCTCCTACGAGCAGTACTTC. It encodes CASGSTGRSSYEQYF.

In this sample, this clonotype turned up a few times. The rearrangement uses TRBV7-3 and TRBJ2-2; possibly TRBD1 or TRBD2 for D (5 bases each). Between the trimmed V and J ends, which lost 3 bases and 4 bases, there was a span of 12 bases. The CDR3 is made up of 15 amino acids. The V gene's germline CDR1 is SGHTA and CDR2 FQGTGA. CDR3 sequence (DNA): TGTGCCAGCAGCTTTGGGGACGGGTCCACCGGGGAGCTGTTTTTT. Its translation is CASSFGDGSTGELFF.

This clonotype was recorded many times. The chain joins TRBV2 to TRBJ2-3; TRBD2 agrees at 8 bases. Germline-derived CDR1 and CDR2 are SNHLY and FYNNEI. The V segment lost 3 bases and the J segment 1 base; nucleotides outside the gene matches: 0. The CDR3 is 14 residues long. The CDR3 is CASSETSGTDTQYF. The CDR3 DNA sequence: TGTGCCAGCAGTGAGACTAGCGGCACAGATACGCAGTATTTT.

This chain joins TRBV30 and TRBJ2-1; maybe TRBD2 (5 bases). CDR3 length: 11 residues. CDR1 and CDR2 from the germline V gene are GTSNPN and SVGIG (reference sequence). Trimming stripped 5 bases from V and 3 bases from J, with 5 bases between. The CDR3 nucleotides read TGTGCCTGGGGACTCTACAATGAGCAGTTCTTC. Translation: CAWGLYNEQFF.